This T cell receptor beta chain is drawn from a study of Ad26.COV2.S vaccination and SARS-CoV-2 variants. Treatment: over 15 received Ad26.COV2.S at low or high dose, single or two shots; about 5 received placebo; per-sample allocation not given. Day 63 after the first vaccine or placebo injection was the time point for sampling. This clone occurred once. CDR1 and CDR2 from the germline V gene are MNHEY and SMNVEV (reference sequence). The CDR3 is 12 residues long. V lost 3 bases, J lost 13 bases, and 6 bases stayed unmatched. Generated by immunoSEQ multiplex PCR, the TCRdb table keeps only in-frame clones and is missing some. The data hold some 390,000 clones, with 75% to 90% observed a single time.

Sequencing used peripheral blood, obtained in a trial of Ad26.COV2.S vaccine versus placebo. This receptor was identified in a person aged 18 to 65 who received the Ad26.COV2.S COVID-19 vaccine or a placebo. The rearrangement links TRBV27 to TRBJ2-1, with TRBD2 matching over 7 bases. CDR3 bases: TGTGCCAGCAGTTTCAAGCGGGGCCTACAGTTCTTC. It is translated as CASSFKRGLQFF.